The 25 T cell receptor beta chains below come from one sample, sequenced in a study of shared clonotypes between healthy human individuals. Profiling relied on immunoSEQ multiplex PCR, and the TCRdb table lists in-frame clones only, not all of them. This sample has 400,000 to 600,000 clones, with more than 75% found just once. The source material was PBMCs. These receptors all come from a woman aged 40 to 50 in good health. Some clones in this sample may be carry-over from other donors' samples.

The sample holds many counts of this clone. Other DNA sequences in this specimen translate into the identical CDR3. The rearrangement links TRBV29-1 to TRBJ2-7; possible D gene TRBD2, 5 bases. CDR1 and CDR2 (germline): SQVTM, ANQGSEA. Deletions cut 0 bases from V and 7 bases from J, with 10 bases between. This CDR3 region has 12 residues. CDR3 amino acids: CSVEEGAGEQYF. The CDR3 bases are TGCAGCGTTGAAGAGGGAGCTGGAGAGCAGTACTTC.

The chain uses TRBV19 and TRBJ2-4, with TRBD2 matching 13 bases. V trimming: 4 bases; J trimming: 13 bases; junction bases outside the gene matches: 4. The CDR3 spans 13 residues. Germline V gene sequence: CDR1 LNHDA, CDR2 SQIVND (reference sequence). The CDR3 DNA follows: TGTGCCAGTAGTACAGGGACTAGCGGGATCCAGTACTTC. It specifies CASSTGTSGIQYF.

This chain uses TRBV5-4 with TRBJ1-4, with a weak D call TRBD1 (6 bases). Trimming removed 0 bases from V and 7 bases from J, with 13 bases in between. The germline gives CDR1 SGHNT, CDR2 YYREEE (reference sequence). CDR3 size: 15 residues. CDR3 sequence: CASSLGVQGSEKLFF. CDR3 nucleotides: TGTGCCAGCAGCTTGGGGGTTCAGGGGAGTGAAAAACTGTTTTTT.

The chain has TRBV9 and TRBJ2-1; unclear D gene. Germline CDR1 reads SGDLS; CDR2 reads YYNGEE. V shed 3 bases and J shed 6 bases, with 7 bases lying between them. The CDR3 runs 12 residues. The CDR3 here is CASSERFNEQFF. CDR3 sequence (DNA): TGTGCCAGCAGCGAAAGGTTCAATGAGCAGTTCTTC.

CDR3 sequence reads: CASSVGQGAEKLFF. The CDR3 region has the DNA TGTGCCAGCAGCGTCGGACAGGGAGCTGAAAAACTGTTTTTT. This sequence joins TRBV7-6 and TRBJ1-4; 8 bases align to TRBD1. The CDR3 consists of 14 residues. V was clipped by 5 bases and J by 7 bases; unmatched bases: 6. Germline V gene lookup returns CDR1 SGHVS and CDR2 FNYEAQ.

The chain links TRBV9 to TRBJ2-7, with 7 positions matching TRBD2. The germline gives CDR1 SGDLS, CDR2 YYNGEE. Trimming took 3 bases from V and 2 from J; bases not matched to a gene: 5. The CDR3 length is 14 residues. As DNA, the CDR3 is TGTGCCAGCAGCGGCCGGGACTACACCTACGAGCAGTACTTC. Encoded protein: CASSGRDYTYEQYF. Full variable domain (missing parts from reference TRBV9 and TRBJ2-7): DSGVTQTPKHLITATGQRVTLRCSPRSGDLSVYWYQQSLDQGLQFLIQYYNGEERAKGNILERFSAQQFPDLHSELNLSSLELGDSALYFCASSGRDYTYEQYFGPGTRLTVT.

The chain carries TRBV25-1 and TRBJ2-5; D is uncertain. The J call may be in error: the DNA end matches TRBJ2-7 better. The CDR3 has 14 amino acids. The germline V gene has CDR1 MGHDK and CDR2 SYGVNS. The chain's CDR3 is CASSERARGYEQYF. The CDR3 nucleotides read TGTGCCAGCAGTGAACGAGCAAGAGGCTACGAGCAGTACTTC.

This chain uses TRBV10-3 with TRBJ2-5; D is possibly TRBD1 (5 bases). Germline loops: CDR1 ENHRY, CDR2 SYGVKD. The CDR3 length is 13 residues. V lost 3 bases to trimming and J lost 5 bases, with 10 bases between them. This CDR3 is CAISEQAQETQYF. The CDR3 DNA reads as TGTGCCATCAGTGAACAGGCTCAGGAGACCCAGTACTTC.

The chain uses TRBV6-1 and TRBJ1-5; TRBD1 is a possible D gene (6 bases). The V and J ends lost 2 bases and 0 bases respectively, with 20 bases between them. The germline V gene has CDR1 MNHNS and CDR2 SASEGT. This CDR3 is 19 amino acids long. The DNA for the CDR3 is TGTGCCAGCAGTGAACCGCCTTGGGGGGGCCTCTATAGCAATCAGCCCCAGCATTTT. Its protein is CASSEPPWGGLYSNQPQHF.

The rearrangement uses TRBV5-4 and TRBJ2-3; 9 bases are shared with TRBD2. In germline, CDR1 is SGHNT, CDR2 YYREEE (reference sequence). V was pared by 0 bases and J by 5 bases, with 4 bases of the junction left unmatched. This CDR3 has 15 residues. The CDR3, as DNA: TGTGCCAGCAGCTTGGGTAGCGGGAGACTAGATACGCAGTATTTT. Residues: CASSLGSGRLDTQYF. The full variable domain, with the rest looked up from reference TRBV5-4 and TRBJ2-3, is ETGVTQSPTHLIKTRGQQVTLRCSSQSGHNTVSWYQQALGQGPQFIFQYYREEENGRGNFPPRFSGLQFPNYSSELNVNALELDDSALYLCASSLGSGRLDTQYFGPGTRLTVL.

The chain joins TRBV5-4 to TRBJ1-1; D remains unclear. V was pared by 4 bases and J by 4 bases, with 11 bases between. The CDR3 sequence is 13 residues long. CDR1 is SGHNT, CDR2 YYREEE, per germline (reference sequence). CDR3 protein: CASSDERGTEAFF. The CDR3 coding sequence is TGTGCCAGCAGCGACGAACGGGGCACTGAAGCTTTCTTT.

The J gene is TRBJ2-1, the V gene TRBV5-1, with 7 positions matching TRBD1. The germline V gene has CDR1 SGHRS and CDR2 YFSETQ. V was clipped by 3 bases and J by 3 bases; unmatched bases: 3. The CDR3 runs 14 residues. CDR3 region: CASSYTGDYNEQFF. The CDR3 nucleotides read TGCGCCAGCAGCTACACAGGGGACTACAATGAGCAGTTCTTC.

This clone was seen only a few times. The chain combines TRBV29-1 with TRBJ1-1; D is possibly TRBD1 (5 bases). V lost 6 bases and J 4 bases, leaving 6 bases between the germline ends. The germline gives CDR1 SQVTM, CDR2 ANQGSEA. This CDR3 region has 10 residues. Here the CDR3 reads CSVRVTEAFF. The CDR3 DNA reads TGCAGCGTCAGGGTCACTGAAGCTTTCTTT.

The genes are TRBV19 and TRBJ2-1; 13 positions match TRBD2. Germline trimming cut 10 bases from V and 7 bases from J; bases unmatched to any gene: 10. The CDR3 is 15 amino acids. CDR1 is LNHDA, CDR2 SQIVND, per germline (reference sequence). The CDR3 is CATDPGTSGVNEQFF. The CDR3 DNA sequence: TGTGCCACTGACCCGGGGACTAGCGGGGTGAATGAGCAGTTCTTC.

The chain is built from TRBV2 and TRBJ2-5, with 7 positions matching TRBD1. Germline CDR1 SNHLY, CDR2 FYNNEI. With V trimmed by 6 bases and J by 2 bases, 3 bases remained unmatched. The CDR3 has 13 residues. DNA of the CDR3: TGTGCCAGCAGAGGACAGGCTCAAGAGACCCAGTACTTC. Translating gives CASRGQAQETQYF.

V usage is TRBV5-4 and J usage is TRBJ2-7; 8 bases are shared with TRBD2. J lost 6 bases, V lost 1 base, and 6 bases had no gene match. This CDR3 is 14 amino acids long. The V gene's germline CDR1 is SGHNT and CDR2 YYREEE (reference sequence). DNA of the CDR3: TGTGCCAGCAGCTTGATTAGCGGGATCGCCGAGCAGTACTTC. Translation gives CASSLISGIAEQYF.

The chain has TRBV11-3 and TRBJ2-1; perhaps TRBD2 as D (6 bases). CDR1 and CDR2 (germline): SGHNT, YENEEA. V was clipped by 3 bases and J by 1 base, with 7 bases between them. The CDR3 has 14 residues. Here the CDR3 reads CASSFGSSYNEQFF. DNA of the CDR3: TGTGCCAGCAGCTTCGGGAGTTCCTACAATGAGCAGTTCTTC.

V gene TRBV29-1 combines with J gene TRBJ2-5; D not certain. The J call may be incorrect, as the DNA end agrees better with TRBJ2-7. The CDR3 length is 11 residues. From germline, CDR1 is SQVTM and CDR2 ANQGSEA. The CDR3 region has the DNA TGCAGCGTTGATTCGGGTTACGAGCAGTACTTC. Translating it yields CSVDSGYEQYF.

CDR3 protein: CASSPTIGTSSSYNEQFF. The DNA of the CDR3 is TGTGCCAGCAGCCCAACTATTGGGACTAGCAGCTCCTACAATGAGCAGTTCTTC. The gene calls are TRBV11-3 and TRBJ2-1; 9 bases are shared with TRBD2. Germline CDR1 and CDR2: SGHNT and YENEEA. This CDR3 is built from 18 residues. V trimming: 5 bases; J trimming: 0 bases; junction bases outside the gene matches: 11. Full variable domain (rest looked up from reference TRBV11-3 and TRBJ2-1): EAGVVQSPRYKIIEKKQPVAFWCNPISGHNTLYWYLQNLGQGPELLIRYENEEAVDDSQLPKDRFSAERLKGVDSTLKIQPAELGDSAVYLCASSPTIGTSSSYNEQFFGPGTRLTVL.

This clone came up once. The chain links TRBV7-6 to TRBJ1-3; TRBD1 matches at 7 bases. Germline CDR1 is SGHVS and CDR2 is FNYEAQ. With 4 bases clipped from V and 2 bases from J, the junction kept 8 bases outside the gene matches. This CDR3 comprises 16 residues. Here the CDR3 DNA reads TGTGCCAGCAGCTCATCCCGGGACAGAACTGGAAACACCATATATTTT. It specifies CASSSSRDRTGNTIYF.

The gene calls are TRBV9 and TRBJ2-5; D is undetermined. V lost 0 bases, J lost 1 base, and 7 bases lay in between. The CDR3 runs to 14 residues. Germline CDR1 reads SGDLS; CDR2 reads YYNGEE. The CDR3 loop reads CASSVGLSQETQYF. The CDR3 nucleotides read TGTGCCAGCAGCGTAGGTCTGTCCCAAGAGACCCAGTACTTC.

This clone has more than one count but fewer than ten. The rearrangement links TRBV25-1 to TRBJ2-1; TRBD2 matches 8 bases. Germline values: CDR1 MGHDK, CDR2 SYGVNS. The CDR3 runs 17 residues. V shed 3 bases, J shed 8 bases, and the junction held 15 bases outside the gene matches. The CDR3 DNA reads TGTGCCAGCAGTGACAGGACGGGAGGGCCCCGTAGCTATGAGCAGTTCTTC. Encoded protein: CASSDRTGGPRSYEQFF.

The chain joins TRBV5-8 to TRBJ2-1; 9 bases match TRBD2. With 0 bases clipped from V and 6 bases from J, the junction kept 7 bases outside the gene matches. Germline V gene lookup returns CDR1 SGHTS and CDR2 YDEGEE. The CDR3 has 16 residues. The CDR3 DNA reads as TGTGCCAGCAGCTTGGGGACTAGCGCGAGATCCAATGAGCAGTTCTTC. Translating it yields CASSLGTSARSNEQFF. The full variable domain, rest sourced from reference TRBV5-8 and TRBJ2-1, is EAGVTQSPTHLIKTRGQQATLRCSPISGHTSVYWYQQALGLGLQFLLWYDEGEERNRGNFPPRFSGRQFPNYSSELNVNALELEDSALYLCASSLGTSARSNEQFFGPGTRLTVL.

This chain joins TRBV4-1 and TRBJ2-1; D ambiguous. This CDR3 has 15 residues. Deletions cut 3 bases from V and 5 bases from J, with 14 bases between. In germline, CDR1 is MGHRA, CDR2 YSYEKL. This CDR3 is CASSHGVIFNNEQFF. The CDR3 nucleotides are TGCGCCAGCAGCCATGGGGTTATCTTTAACAATGAGCAGTTCTTC.

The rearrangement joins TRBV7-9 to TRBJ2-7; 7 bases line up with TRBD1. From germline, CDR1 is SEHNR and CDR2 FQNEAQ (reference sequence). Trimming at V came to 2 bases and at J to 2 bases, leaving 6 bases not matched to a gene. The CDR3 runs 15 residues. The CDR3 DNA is TGTGCCAGCAGCTTAAACCGGGACAGACCCTACGAGCAGTACTTC. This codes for CASSLNRDRPYEQYF. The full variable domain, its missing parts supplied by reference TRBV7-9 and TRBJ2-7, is DTGVSQNPRHKITKRGQNVTFRCDPISEHNRLYWYRQTLGQGPEFLTYFQNEAQLEKSRLLSDRFSAERPKGSFSTLEIQRTEQGDSAMYLCASSLNRDRPYEQYFGPGTRLTVT.